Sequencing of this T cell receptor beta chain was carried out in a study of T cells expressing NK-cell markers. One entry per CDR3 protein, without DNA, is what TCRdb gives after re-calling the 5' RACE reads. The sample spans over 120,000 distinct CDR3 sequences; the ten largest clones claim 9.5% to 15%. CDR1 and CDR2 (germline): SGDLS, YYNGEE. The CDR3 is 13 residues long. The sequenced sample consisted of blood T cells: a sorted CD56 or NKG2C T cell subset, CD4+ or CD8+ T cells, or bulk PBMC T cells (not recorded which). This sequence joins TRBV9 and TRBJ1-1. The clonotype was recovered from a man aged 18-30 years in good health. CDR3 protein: CASVLFTNTEAFF.